The following is a T cell receptor beta chain sequence with its context. The sample comes from a study of blood T cell repertoires in COVID-19. Turning to the study itself: Collection of acute and convalescent COVID-19 samples took place in the United States, Italy and Spain. In each case, the material was cDNA or gDNA derived from T cells, B-cell-depleted T cells, or PBMCs.

The authors' processing: It was from reference gene primer amplification that nucleated cell counts were estimated. The repertoire was sequenced with immunoSEQ multiplex PCR; TCRdb's copy has only in-frame clones and lacks some. V and J calls and clone size follow that table, whereas D and trimming were derived from the DNA. This table holds about 120,000 clones, around nine tenths found once. V was clipped by 0 bases and J by 4 bases; unmatched bases: 10. There are 17 residues in the CDR3. Looked up from germline, CDR1 is SGHDT and CDR2 is YYEEEE. Specimen: peripheral blood. This chain connects TRBV5-6 to TRBJ2-1; 7 bases map to TRBD2. This TCR came from a woman of 80 years or more with acute or convalescent COVID-19. Here the CDR3 reads CASSLALRLATYNEQFF. CDR3 bases: TGTGCCAGCAGCTTGGCCCTTAGACTAGCAACTTACAATGAGCAGTTCTTC.